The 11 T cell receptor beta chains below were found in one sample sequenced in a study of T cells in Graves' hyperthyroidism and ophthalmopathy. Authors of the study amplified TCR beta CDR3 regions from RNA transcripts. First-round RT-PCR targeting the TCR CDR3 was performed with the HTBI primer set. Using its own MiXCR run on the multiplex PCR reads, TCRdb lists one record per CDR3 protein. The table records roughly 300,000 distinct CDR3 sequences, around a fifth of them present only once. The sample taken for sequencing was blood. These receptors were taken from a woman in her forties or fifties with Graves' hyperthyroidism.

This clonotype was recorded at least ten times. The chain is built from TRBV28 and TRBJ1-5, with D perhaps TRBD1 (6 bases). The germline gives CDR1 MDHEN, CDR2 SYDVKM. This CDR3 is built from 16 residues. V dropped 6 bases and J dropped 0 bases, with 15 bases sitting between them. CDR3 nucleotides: TGTGCCAGCAGATCAATCTCAGGGGATAGCAATCAGCCCCAGCATTTT. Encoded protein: CASRSISGDSNQPQHF.

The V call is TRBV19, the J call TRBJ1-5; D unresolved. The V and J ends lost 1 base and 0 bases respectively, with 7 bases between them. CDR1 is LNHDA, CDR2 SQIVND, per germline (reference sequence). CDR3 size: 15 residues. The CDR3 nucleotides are TGTGCCAGTAGTATAGCAAGGGCTAGCAATCAGCCCCAGCATTTT. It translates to CASSIARASNQPQHF. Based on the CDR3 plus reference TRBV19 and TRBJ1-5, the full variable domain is DGGITQSPKYLFRKEGQNVTLSCEQNLNHDAMYWYRQDPGQGLRLIYYSQIVNDFQKGDIAEGYSVSREKKESFPLTVTSAQKNPTAFYLCASSIARASNQPQHFGDGTRLSIL.

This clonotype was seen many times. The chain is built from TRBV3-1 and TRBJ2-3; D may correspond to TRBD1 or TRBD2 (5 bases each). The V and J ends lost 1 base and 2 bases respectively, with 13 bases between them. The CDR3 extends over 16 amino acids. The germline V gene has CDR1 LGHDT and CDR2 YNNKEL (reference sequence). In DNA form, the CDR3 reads TGTGCCAGCAGCCAAGGGGAAGGGACCCTCACAGATACGCAGTATTTT. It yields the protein CASSQGEGTLTDTQYF.

The CDR3 DNA reads TGTGCCAGCAGCCAAGACTGGGATGAGCAGTTCTTC. This gives the protein CASSQDWDEQFF. This sequence joins TRBV14 and TRBJ2-1; D unclear. The CDR3 is 12 amino acids. CDR1 and CDR2 (germline): SGHDN, FVKESK. V dropped 0 bases and J dropped 8 bases, with 5 bases sitting between them. Supplemented by reference TRBV14 and TRBJ2-1, the full variable domain reads EAGVTQFPSHSVIEKGQTVTLRCDPISGHDNLYWYRRVMGKEIKFLLHFVKESKQDESGMPNNRFLAERTGGTYSTLKVQPAELEDSGVYFCASSQDWDEQFFGPGTRLTVL.

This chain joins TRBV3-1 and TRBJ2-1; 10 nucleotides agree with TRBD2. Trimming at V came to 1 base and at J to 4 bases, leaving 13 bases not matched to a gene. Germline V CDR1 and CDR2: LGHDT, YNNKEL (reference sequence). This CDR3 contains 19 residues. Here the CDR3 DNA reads TGTGCCAGCAGCCAAGCCTCGGGACTAGCGACTCTCCTTTACAATGAGCAGTTCTTC. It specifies CASSQASGLATLLYNEQFF.

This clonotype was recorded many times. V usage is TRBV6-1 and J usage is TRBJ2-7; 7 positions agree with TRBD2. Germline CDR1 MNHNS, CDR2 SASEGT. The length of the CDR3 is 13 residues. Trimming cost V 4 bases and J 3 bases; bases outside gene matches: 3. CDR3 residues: CASSGLALYEQYF. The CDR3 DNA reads TGTGCCAGCAGTGGACTAGCCCTCTACGAGCAGTACTTC.

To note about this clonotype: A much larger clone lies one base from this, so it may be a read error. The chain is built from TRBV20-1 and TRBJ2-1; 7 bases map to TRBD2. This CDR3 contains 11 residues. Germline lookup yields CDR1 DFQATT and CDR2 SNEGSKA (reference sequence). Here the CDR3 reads CSGGDYNERFF. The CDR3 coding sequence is TGCAGTGGTGGGGACTACAATGAGCGGTTCTTC.

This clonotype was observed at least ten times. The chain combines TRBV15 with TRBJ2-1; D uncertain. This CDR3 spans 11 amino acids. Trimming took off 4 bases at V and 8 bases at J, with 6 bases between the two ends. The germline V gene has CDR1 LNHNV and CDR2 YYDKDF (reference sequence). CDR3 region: CATSNGYEQFF. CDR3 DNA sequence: TGTGCCACCAGCAATGGCTATGAGCAGTTCTTC.

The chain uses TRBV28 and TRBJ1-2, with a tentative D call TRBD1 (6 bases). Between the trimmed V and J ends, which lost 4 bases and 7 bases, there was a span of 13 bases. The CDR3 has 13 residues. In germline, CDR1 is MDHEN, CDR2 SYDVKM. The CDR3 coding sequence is TGTGCCAGCAGTTCTTCCGACAGGAGTGGCTACACCTTC. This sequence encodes CASSSSDRSGYTF.

CDR3 in amino acids: CSARAQQGLYEQYF. Written as DNA, the CDR3 is TGCAGTGCTAGAGCCCAACAGGGCCTCTACGAGCAGTACTTC. The J gene is TRBJ2-7, the V gene TRBV20-1, with D perhaps matching TRBD1 (6 bases). CDR1 and CDR2 (germline): DFQATT, SNEGSKA (reference sequence). This CDR3 contains 14 residues. Trimming stripped 1 base from V and 3 bases from J, with 13 bases between.

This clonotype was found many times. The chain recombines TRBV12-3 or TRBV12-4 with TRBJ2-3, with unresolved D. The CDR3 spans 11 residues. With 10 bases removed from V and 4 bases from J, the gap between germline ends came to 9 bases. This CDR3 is CATLESDTQYF. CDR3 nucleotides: TGTGCCACCTTAGAGTCAGATACGCAGTATTTT.